This T cell receptor beta chain stems from a study of Ad26.COV2.S vaccination and SARS-CoV-2 variants. A note on this clone: Its antigen is unknown.

Sequencing was performed with immunoSEQ multiplex PCR; in TCRdb, only in-frame clones are kept and a portion is missing. The repertoire holds around 300,000 clones, roughly nine tenths seen once, with 6.4% in the top ten. Study-level findings and limits: Similar non-spike TCR breadth was observed in recipients of vaccine and of placebo.

CDR1 is SGHRS, CDR2 YFSETQ, per germline. The CDR3 is 17 amino acids. Trimming stripped 0 bases from V and 5 bases from J, with 20 bases between. Specified treatment: around 19 received Ad26.COV2.S at low or high dose, single or two shots; about 5 received placebo; per-sample allocation not given. All samples were drawn on day 63, counting from the first vaccine or placebo injection. The V and J genes are TRBV5-1 and TRBJ2-5, with a possible D match to TRBD1 (5 bases). The sample consisted of peripheral blood, taken in a trial of Ad26.COV2.S vaccine versus placebo. The sequence came from a person between 18 and 59 years old who received the Ad26.COV2.S COVID-19 vaccine or a placebo. The CDR3 sequence: CASSLGIGAVELETQYF. The CDR3 region has the DNA TGCGCCAGCAGCTTGGGAATTGGGGCAGTGGAATTGGAGACCCAGTACTTC.